This is a list of T cell receptor beta chains from one sample in a study of T-cell reconstitution after alpha-beta-depleted transplantation in children. TCRdb reprocessed the PCR reads via MiXCR and lists one record per CDR3 protein. The data contain roughly 220,000 distinct CDR3 sequences, 7% to 9% of them singletons. Sequenced here: PBMCs, mostly from graft donor cells, sampled 360 days after TCRalphabeta/CD19-depleted stem cell transplant. These TCRs come from a male patient between 2 and 10 years old who had a stem cell transplant for acute myeloid leukemia, so the T cells may come from the graft donor. The CDR3 runs from the conserved cysteine through the conserved F or W. Each record gives: D gene, clone size, J gene, V gene, CDR3 DNA, CDR3 protein. A D gene is named only where the DNA matches it firmly. Expanded clones get a size class; other rows say once, few or many, or leave the size out.

- | many | TRBJ1-1 | TRBV11-2 | TGTGCCAGCAGCTCCCGAGGAGGGGGGACTGAAGCTTTCTTT | CASSSRGGGTEAFF
- | - | TRBJ1-5 | TRBV7-2 | TGTGCCAGCAGCGGGAGGGCGGGGCATCCCCAGCATTTT | CASSGRAGHPQHF
- | few | TRBJ2-1 | TRBV12-3/TRBV12-4 | TGTGCCAGCAGCTCGACTAGGGGGCTAAAGGACAATGAGCAGTTCTTC | CASSSTRGLKDNEQFF
TRBD1 | - | TRBJ2-1 | TRBV5-6 | TGTGCCAGCAGCATCGACAGGGGGCTCTTGGACAATGAGCAGTTCTTC | CASSIDRGLLDNEQFF
TRBD2 | - | TRBJ2-7 | TRBV9 | TGTGCCAGCAGCACCCACCCAGCGGGAGGGCCTTTCTTCGAGCAGTACTTC | CASSTHPAGGPFFEQYF
- | many | TRBJ2-7 | TRBV12-3/TRBV12-4 | TGTGCCAGCAGTCCCCAGCTGGGAGGCGAGCAGTACTTC | CASSPQLGGEQYF
TRBD2 | few | TRBJ2-5 | TRBV7-3 | TGTGCCAGCAGCTTAGGCGGGGGGGCCGGGGAGACCCAGTACTTC | CASSLGGGAGETQYF
- | many | TRBJ1-3 | TRBV12-3/TRBV12-4 | TGTGCCAGCACCCAGGGTGAGGGAAACACCATATATTTT | CASTQGEGNTIYF
TRBD2 | many | TRBJ2-5 | TRBV20-1 | TGCAGTGCTAGGGGACTATTTGAAGAGACCCAGTACTTC | CSARGLFEETQYF
- | few | TRBJ2-5 | TRBV27 | TGTGCCAGCAGAGGGGGGGAGGAGACCCAGTACTTC | CASRGGEETQYF
TRBD1 | many | TRBJ2-2 | TRBV20-1 | TGCAGTGCCCGACCCGGGACAGGGCGCACCGGGGAGCTGTTTTTT | CSARPGTGRTGELFF
- | many | TRBJ2-4 | TRBV19 | TGTGCCAGTAGTATAGGTTTATGGTTAGCCAAAAACATTCAGTACTTC | CASSIGLWLAKNIQYF
- | few | TRBJ1-5 | TRBV5-1 | TGCGCCAGCAGCTTGCAGGGGTCCAGCAATCAGCCCCAGCATTTT | CASSLQGSSNQPQHF
TRBD1 | - | TRBJ1-1 | TRBV5-1 | TGCGCCAGCAGCTTGTTGACAGGGATGAACACTGAAGCTTTCTTT | CASSLLTGMNTEAFF
- | - | TRBJ2-1 | TRBV5-1 | TGCGCCAGCAGCTCCGGAACCGGGTCCCTAGTTGGCAATGAGCAGTTCTTC | CASSSGTGSLVGNEQFF
- | - | TRBJ2-7 | TRBV20-1 | TGCAGTGCTGCTAGAATCTCGTCTAGCGAGCAGTACTTC | CSAARISSSEQYF
- | - | TRBJ1-1 | TRBV7-2 | TGTGCCAGCAGCTTAGAATACAGGGAAGGCACTGAAGCTTTCTTT | CASSLEYREGTEAFF
- | - | TRBJ2-5 | TRBV18 | TGTGCCAGCTCACCATCGAGGCCTCAAGAGACCCAGTACTTC | CASSPSRPQETQYF
TRBD2 | many | TRBJ2-5 | TRBV5-1 | TGCGCCAGCAGCTTGGCAATAGCGGGAGGAACGGAAGAGACCCAGTACTTC | CASSLAIAGGTEETQYF
TRBD2 | few | TRBJ2-1 | TRBV6-1 | TGTGCCAGCGTGCGGGGGGCCAACTACAATGAGCAGTTCTTC | CASVRGANYNEQFF
- | few | TRBJ2-5 | TRBV5-1 | TGCGCCAGCACAAACAGTGCCGGGGAGACCCAGTACTTC | CASTNSAGETQYF
- | - | TRBJ1-5 | TRBV27 | TGTGCCAGCAGTTGGGGGTCCAATCAGCCCCAGCATTTT | CASSWGSNQPQHF
- | - | TRBJ2-3 | TRBV15 | TGTGCCACCAGCAGAGAGGGCGTCGATACGCAGTATTTT | CATSREGVDTQYF
TRBD2 | many | TRBJ2-7 | TRBV9 | TGTGCCAGCAGCTTCTTAGCGGGAGGAAGCGACGAGCAGTACTTC | CASSFLAGGSDEQYF
- | - | TRBJ2-1 | TRBV12-3/TRBV12-4 | TGTGCCAGCAGCGCAGGGGAGGGCAATGAGCAGTTCTTC | CASSAGEGNEQFF
TRBD1 | - | TRBJ1-4 | TRBV7-9 | TGTGCCACCCAGGGACAGCTACAACTGTTTTTT | CATQGQLQLFF
TRBD2 | - | TRBJ2-4 | TRBV6-5 | TGTGCCAGCAGTTACTTCGCTTCTGGCGGGGGGACCAAAAACATTCAGTACTTC | CASSYFASGGGTKNIQYF
- | - | TRBJ1-1 | TRBV29-1 | TGCAGCGTTCCGTCCGGGGGATTTTCTGAAGCTTTCTTT | CSVPSGGFSEAFF
TRBD1 | few | TRBJ2-5 | TRBV11-1 | TGTGCCAGCAGCGTACAGGGGTCTCAAGAGACCCAGTACTTC | CASSVQGSQETQYF
TRBD2 | many | TRBJ2-1 | TRBV12-3/TRBV12-4 | TGTGCCAGCAGTTTACTAGCGGGAGGGCCAAGTAGGAATGAGCAGTTCTTC | CASSLLAGGPSRNEQFF
- | few | TRBJ2-5 | TRBV5-6 | TGTGCCAGCAGCCACCAGTTAAGGGGAAAGACCCAGTACTTC | CASSHQLRGKTQYF
TRBD1 | many | TRBJ1-2 | TRBV7-2 | TGTGCCAGCAGCTTATACGGACAGGGGGCGTATGGCTACACCTTC | CASSLYGQGAYGYTF
- | few | TRBJ2-4 | TRBV12-3/TRBV12-4 | TGTGCCAGCAGTTTAGGCTGGTCGCCCAGTGGCATTCAGTACTTC | CASSLGWSPSGIQYF
- | few | TRBJ2-7 | TRBV12-3/TRBV12-4 | TGTGCCAGCAGTTCCGACTACGAGCAGTACTTC | CASSSDYEQYF
- | many | TRBJ2-1 | TRBV2 | TGTGCCAGCCCCCTAACCTACAATGAGCAGTTCTTC | CASPLTYNEQFF